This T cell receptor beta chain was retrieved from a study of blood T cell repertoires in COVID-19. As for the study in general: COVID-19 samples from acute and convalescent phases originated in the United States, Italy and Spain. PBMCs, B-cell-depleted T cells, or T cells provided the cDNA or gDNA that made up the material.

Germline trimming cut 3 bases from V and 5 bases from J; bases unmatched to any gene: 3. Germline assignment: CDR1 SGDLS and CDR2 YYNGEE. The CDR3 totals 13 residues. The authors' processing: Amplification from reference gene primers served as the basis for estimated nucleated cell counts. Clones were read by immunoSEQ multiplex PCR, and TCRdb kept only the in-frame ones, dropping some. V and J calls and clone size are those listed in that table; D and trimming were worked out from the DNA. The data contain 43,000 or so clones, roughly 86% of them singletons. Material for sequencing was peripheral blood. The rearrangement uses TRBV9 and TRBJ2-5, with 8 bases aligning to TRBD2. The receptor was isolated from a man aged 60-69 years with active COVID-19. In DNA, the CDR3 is TGTGCCAGCAGCGCGGGGGGGTCGGAGACCCAGTACTTC. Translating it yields CASSAGGSETQYF.